This passage covers 25 T cell receptor beta chains from one sample sequenced in a study of T cells in Graves' hyperthyroidism and ophthalmopathy. Using RNA transcripts as the source, TCR beta CDR3 regions were amplified. RT-PCR in the first round (using the HTBI primer set) targeted the TCR CDR3. TCRdb re-called the multiplex PCR reads through MiXCR, storing one row per CDR3 protein. The sample lists under 250,000 distinct CDR3 sequences; almost 25% were seen once. Source material: blood. Every receptor here comes from a middle-aged woman with Graves' ophthalmopathy.

There are many counts of this clonotype. V is TRBV4-1 and J is TRBJ1-2, with TRBD1 matching 8 bases. Germline CDR1 reads MGHRA; CDR2 reads YSYEKL. Trimming at V came to 2 bases and at J to 5 bases, leaving 7 bases not matched to a gene. This CDR3 is built from 15 residues. The CDR3 region has the DNA TGCGCCAGCAGCCAACCCGGGACAGGAGATTATGGCTACACCTTC. Its translation: CASSQPGTGDYGYTF.

This clonotype was detected many times. The chain employs TRBV20-1 and TRBJ2-7; 12 positions match TRBD2. The germline V gene has CDR1 DFQATT and CDR2 SNEGSKA (reference sequence). The CDR3 is 15 amino acids. The V gene end was trimmed by 2 bases and the J gene end by 5 bases; junction bases not matched to a gene: 7. This chain's CDR3 is CSARFHPSGRDEQYF. CDR3 coding DNA: TGCAGTGCTAGATTCCACCCTAGCGGGAGGGACGAGCAGTACTTC.

At least ten counts were recorded for this clonotype. This chain joins TRBV28 and TRBJ2-5; D gene ambiguous. The CDR3 is 14 residues long. CDR1 is MDHEN, CDR2 SYDVKM, per germline. With 2 bases removed from V and 2 bases from J, the gap between germline ends came to 9 bases. The CDR3 DNA sequence: TGTGCCAGCAGTTTACGGGCGGAACAAGAGACCCAGTACTTC. It specifies CASSLRAEQETQYF.

This clonotype turned up a few times. The chain employs TRBV29-1 and TRBJ2-5, with 8 bases matching TRBD1. Germline CDR1 and CDR2: SQVTM and ANQGSEA. Unmatched junction bases numbered 6, after V lost 7 bases and J lost 5 bases. The CDR3 is 12 residues long. In DNA form, the CDR3 reads TGCAGCGCCCAGGGGGCTTGGGAGACCCAGTACTTC. Translated: CSAQGAWETQYF.

This clonotype appeared many times. The chain employs TRBV25-1 and TRBJ2-5; D ambiguous. Between the trimmed V and J ends, which lost 3 bases and 5 bases, there was a span of 13 bases. Germline V gene lookup returns CDR1 MGHDK and CDR2 SYGVNS. The CDR3 extends over 14 amino acids. The DNA of the CDR3 is TGTGCCAGCAGTGAGAGGCCGGGTGGGGAGACCCAGTACTTC. As protein: CASSERPGGETQYF.

The table lists this clonotype with a few counts. The rearrangement links TRBV28 to TRBJ1-2; D remains unclear. The V end lost 8 bases, the J end lost 1 base, and 5 bases lay between the germline ends. This CDR3 has 11 amino acids. Germline V gives CDR1 MDHEN, CDR2 SYDVKM. The CDR3 protein is CASGLNYGYTF. As DNA, the CDR3 is TGTGCCAGCGGACTTAACTATGGCTACACCTTC.

This clonotype was seen many times. The chain links TRBV5-1 to TRBJ2-2; D gene ambiguous. The germline V and J ends were trimmed by 2 bases and 1 base, with 12 bases remaining between them. This CDR3 contains 16 residues. Germline CDR1 reads SGHRS; CDR2 reads YFSETQ. The CDR3 reads CASSFLELENTGELFF. CDR3 nucleotides: TGCGCCAGCAGCTTTCTGGAACTTGAGAACACCGGGGAGCTGTTTTTT.

Only one count was recorded for this clonotype. The CDR3 DNA follows: TGCAGCGTTGAAACCGGGACAAGGCGCAACACCGGGGAGCTGTTTTTT. This gives the protein CSVETGTRRNTGELFF. The chain couples TRBV29-1 to TRBJ2-2; TRBD1 is a possible D gene (6 bases). The V end lost 2 bases, the J end lost 2 bases, and 15 bases lay between the germline ends. There are 16 residues in the CDR3. CDR1 SQVTM and CDR2 ANQGSEA come from the germline V gene.

The table lists this clonotype with many counts. This rearrangement joins TRBV7-3 to TRBJ1-1; no clear D. Germline V gene sequence: CDR1 SGHTA, CDR2 FQGTGA. The CDR3 is 13 residues long. V lost 2 bases and J 0 bases, leaving 4 bases between the germline ends. CDR3: CASSLAMNTEAFF. The CDR3 DNA reads as TGTGCCAGCAGCTTAGCTATGAACACTGAAGCTTTCTTT.

This clonotype was picked up many times. The rearrangement links TRBV6-2 or TRBV6-3 to TRBJ1-1; TRBD1 matches 7 bases. The trim removed 6 bases at V and 5 bases at J, leaving 6 bases unmatched. This CDR3 contains 13 residues. CDR1 is MNHEY and CDR2 is SVGEGT in the germline V gene. DNA of the CDR3: TGTGCCAGCAGCAGGGGGTTTCAGACTGAAGCTTTCTTT. It translates to CASSRGFQTEAFF.

This clonotype was seen at least ten times. The chain links TRBV2 to TRBJ2-2, with no clear D. CDR1 and CDR2 (germline): SNHLY, FYNNEI. V lost 6 bases to trimming and J lost 3 bases, with 8 bases between them. This CDR3 has 13 residues. This CDR3 is CASSWTYTGELFF. The CDR3 nucleotides read TGTGCCAGCAGCTGGACGTACACCGGGGAGCTGTTTTTT.

This clonotype came up many times. The chain recombines TRBV5-1 with TRBJ1-1, with D perhaps matching TRBD1 (5 bases). Trimming pared 0 bases from V and 3 bases from J, leaving 12 bases between. Germline lookup yields CDR1 SGHRS and CDR2 YFSETQ. This CDR3 spans 15 amino acids. The CDR3, as DNA: TGCGCCAGCAGCTTGGTGGGGGGTGGAGACACTGAAGCTTTCTTT. Its translation: CASSLVGGGDTEAFF.

J is TRBJ1-1 and V is TRBV29-1; 8 positions match TRBD1. With V trimmed by 6 bases and J by 5 bases, 8 bases remained unmatched. The germline CDR1 and CDR2 sequences are SQVTM and ANQGSEA. There are 13 residues in the CDR3. CDR3 region: CSVSGGADTEAFF. The CDR3 DNA reads as TGCAGCGTCTCAGGGGGCGCGGATACTGAAGCTTTCTTT.

This clonotype occurred many times. This chain connects TRBV29-1 to TRBJ2-7; TRBD1 agrees at 8 bases. Germline V gives CDR1 SQVTM, CDR2 ANQGSEA. Trimming took 5 bases from V and 6 from J; bases not matched to a gene: 9. The CDR3 loop spans 13 amino acids. The CDR3 sequence is CSVSWTGRGEQYF. The CDR3 nucleotides are TGCAGCGTTTCTTGGACAGGGAGAGGCGAGCAGTACTTC.

This clonotype was seen once. In nucleotides, the CDR3 is TGTGCCAGCAGCCCATATACAGGGGGGAACACTGAAGCTTTCTTT. It codes for CASSPYTGGNTEAFF. The V and J genes are TRBV7-8 and TRBJ1-1; 8 bases agree with TRBD1. The V segment lost 5 bases and the J segment 1 base; nucleotides outside the gene matches: 6. This CDR3 is built from 15 residues. Germline lookup yields CDR1 SGHVS and CDR2 FQNEAQ.

The chain links TRBV6-5 to TRBJ1-2; 8 bases match TRBD1. Losses at the gene ends were 0 bases for V and 5 bases for J; bases not matched to a gene: 8. The germline CDR1 and CDR2 sequences are MNHEY and SVGAGI. This CDR3 region has 16 residues. As DNA, the CDR3 is TGTGCCAGCAGTTACTCTCTTTACAGGGGGAAATATGGCTACACCTTC. Amino acids: CASSYSLYRGKYGYTF.

The sample holds many counts of this clonotype. V usage is TRBV28 and J usage is TRBJ1-5, with D perhaps TRBD1 (6 bases). V lost 5 bases and J lost 4, with 15 bases in between. This CDR3 region has 15 residues. The V gene's germline CDR1 is MDHEN and CDR2 SYDVKM. Here the CDR3 reads CASSTRRGTNQPQHF. CDR3 nucleotides: TGTGCCAGCAGTACAAGGAGGGGGACTAATCAGCCCCAGCATTTT.

This clonotype showed up many times. The rearrangement joins TRBV20-1 to TRBJ2-7, with D possibly matching TRBD2 (5 bases). Trimming cost V 1 base and J 2 bases, with 12 bases left between them. The germline CDR1 and CDR2 sequences are DFQATT and SNEGSKA (reference sequence). This CDR3 has 14 residues. The CDR3 sequence is CSARALGGTYEQYF. The CDR3, as DNA: TGCAGTGCTAGAGCACTAGGAGGTACCTACGAGCAGTACTTC.

This clonotype was found many times. V gene TRBV7-2 combines with J gene TRBJ2-7; the D gene is possibly TRBD1 (6 bases). CDR3 length equals 11 residues. Trimming took 9 bases from V and 1 from J, leaving 7 bases between them. CDR1 and CDR2 (germline): SGHTA, FQGNSA. This CDR3 is CARGASYEQYF. CDR3 nucleotide sequence: TGTGCCAGGGGGGCTTCCTACGAGCAGTACTTC.

Worth noting for this clonotype: At one of its ends the junction is not consistent with the germline gene, which may arise from a read error. V gene TRBV6-5 combines with J gene TRBJ1-5; D is unclear. The CDR3 covers 16 residues. Germline CDR1 and CDR2: MNHEY and SVGAGI. Here the CDR3 reads CASRYYRGNSNQPQHF. The CDR3 nucleotides are TGTGCCAGCAGGTACTACAGAGGAAATAGCAATCAGCCCCAGCATTTT.

This clonotype has ten or more counts. One junction end does not reproduce the germline sequence, and a read error may be involved. V and J are TRBV6-2 or TRBV6-3 and TRBJ1-1, with 9 bases that match TRBD1. Germline values: CDR1 MNHEY, CDR2 SVGEGT. The CDR3 has 21 residues. CDR3 amino acids: CASSYTTYGTGTPQVKTEAFF. DNA of the CDR3: TGTGCCAGCAGTTACACGACCTACGGGACAGGGACCCCCCAGGTGAAGACTGAAGCTTTCTTT.

The sample holds a few counts of this clonotype. The chain recombines TRBV18 with TRBJ2-2, with 9 positions matching TRBD2. The V segment lost 2 bases and the J segment 3 bases; nucleotides outside the gene matches: 4. CDR1 and CDR2 from the germline V gene are KGHSH and LQKENI. The CDR3 covers 16 residues. Here the CDR3 reads CASSPASGAYTGELFF. CDR3 DNA: TGTGCCAGCTCACCAGCTAGCGGGGCTTACACCGGGGAGCTGTTTTTT. Complete variable domain (other parts from reference TRBV18 and TRBJ2-2): NAGVMQNPRHLVRRRGQEARLRCSPMKGHSHVYWYRQLPEEGLKFMVYLQKENIIDESGMPKERFSAEFPKEGPSILRIQQVVRGDSAAYFCASSPASGAYTGELFFGEGSRLTVL.

The table lists this clonotype with many counts. The CDR3 DNA reads as TGTGCCAGCCGGAAGGAAGGATTCTCCTACGAGCAGTACTTC. It yields the protein CASRKEGFSYEQYF. The chain employs TRBV6-1 and TRBJ2-7; D is ambiguous. The CDR3 loop spans 14 amino acids. V dropped 8 bases and J dropped 0 bases, with 14 bases sitting between them. CDR1 is MNHNS and CDR2 is SASEGT in the germline V gene.

In this sample, this clonotype turned up a few times. V and J are TRBV6-2 or TRBV6-3 and TRBJ2-5; D remains unclear. Between the trimmed V and J ends, which lost 8 bases and 5 bases, there was a span of 18 bases. CDR1 MNHEY and CDR2 SVGEGT come from the germline V gene. This CDR3 has 14 amino acids. The DNA of the CDR3 is TGTGCCAGCGGAATCCGGAGTACCATGGAGACCCAGTACTTC. This gives the protein CASGIRSTMETQYF.

In this sample, this clonotype turned up many times. The chain links TRBV10-3 to TRBJ2-7; D is perhaps TRBD2 (5 bases). V lost 1 base to trimming and J lost 2 bases, with 9 bases between them. Germline CDR1 ENHRY, CDR2 SYGVKD. The CDR3 length is 14 residues. CDR3 region: CAISEWRGTYEQYF. The CDR3 nucleotides read TGTGCCATCAGTGAGTGGAGAGGGACCTACGAGCAGTACTTC.